Shown below are 17 T cell receptor beta chains from a single sample sequenced in a study of Ad26.COV2.S vaccination and SARS-CoV-2 variants. Method: immunoSEQ multiplex PCR; TCRdb's copy keeps in-frame clones and lacks some. The sample shows a few hundred thousand clones, 83% of them seen only once. Documented treatment: roughly 18 received Ad26.COV2.S at low or high dose, single or two shots; about 5 received placebo; per-sample allocation not given. Vaccine and placebo recipients were sampled on day 63 after the first injection. The sample in question was peripheral blood, obtained in a trial of Ad26.COV2.S vaccine versus placebo. The receptors shown here come from a person between 18 and 65 years old who received the Ad26.COV2.S COVID-19 vaccine or a placebo.

The chain employs TRBV7-9 and TRBJ2-5; a possible D gene is TRBD2 (6 bases). The germline V gene encodes CDR1 SEHNR and CDR2 FQNEAQ (reference sequence). The ends were cut back, 2 bases at V and 1 base at J, with 8 bases in the middle. The CDR3 loop spans 14 amino acids. The CDR3 loop is CASSLLASQETQYF. The CDR3 region has the DNA TGTGCCAGCAGCTTACTAGCGAGCCAAGAGACCCAGTACTTC.

V usage is TRBV7-9 and J usage is TRBJ1-5; D is unclear. The CDR3 sequence is 14 residues long. Germline V lookup: CDR1 SEHNR, CDR2 FQNEAQ (reference sequence). Trimming pared 1 base from V and 6 bases from J, leaving 10 bases between. The CDR3 is CASSLGVGRQPQHF. The CDR3 DNA is TGTGCCAGCAGCTTAGGGGTCGGGCGTCAGCCCCAGCATTTT.

In its sample, this clone was seen a few times. The chain couples TRBV3-1 (or the pseudogene TRBV3-2) to TRBJ2-7; 8 nucleotides line up with TRBD1. After removal of 4 bases from V and 3 bases from J, the junction contained 11 bases not matched to a gene. The CDR3 loop spans 16 amino acids. CDR1 and CDR2 from the germline V gene are LGHDT and YNNKEL (reference sequence). The CDR3 loop reads CASSPPGQGRGYEQYF. The DNA for the CDR3 is TGTGCCAGCAGCCCCCCCGGACAGGGTAGGGGCTACGAGCAGTACTTC.

J is TRBJ2-2 and V is TRBV5-1, with D perhaps given as TRBD1 or TRBD2 (5 bases each). The CDR3 totals 15 residues. Trimming cost V 3 bases and J 1 base, with 10 bases left between them. Germline assignment: CDR1 SGHRS and CDR2 YFSETQ. The CDR3 region is CASSWGTGNTGELFF. As DNA, the CDR3 is TGCGCCAGCAGCTGGGGGACGGGGAACACCGGGGAGCTGTTTTTT.

This chain uses TRBV6-4 with TRBJ2-1; 10 nucleotides line up with TRBD2. Trimming took 3 bases from V and 4 from J; bases not matched to a gene: 3. CDR3 length: 15 residues. Germline CDR1 MRHNA, CDR2 SNTAGT. CDR3 bases: TGTGCCAGCAGTGAAGGACTAGCGGCTTACAATGAGCAGTTCTTC. Protein: CASSEGLAAYNEQFF.

This clone appeared a single time. The chain recombines TRBV2 with TRBJ1-1, with a possible D match to TRBD1 (6 bases). The CDR3 is 14 amino acids. Germline loops: CDR1 SNHLY, CDR2 FYNNEI. With 8 bases removed from V and 0 bases from J, the gap between germline ends came to 13 bases. CDR3 amino acids: CASPLPGVNTEAFF. The CDR3 nucleotides are TGTGCCAGCCCTCTCCCAGGGGTGAACACTGAAGCTTTCTTT.

The V gene is TRBV7-9, the J gene TRBJ2-5; TRBD2 aligns across 8 bases. The V gene's germline CDR1 is SEHNR and CDR2 FQNEAQ (reference sequence). After removal of 0 bases from V and 4 bases from J, the junction contained 1 base not matched to a gene. This CDR3 comprises 14 residues. The CDR3 DNA is TGTGCCAGCAGCTTAGCTGGACTAGCAGAGACCCAGTACTTC. It codes for CASSLAGLAETQYF.

This clone has just a few counts. V gene TRBV5-4 combines with J gene TRBJ1-2; no clear D. CDR1 is SGHNT, CDR2 YYREEE, per germline (reference sequence). V lost 5 bases and J lost 8, with 16 bases in between. This CDR3 is 13 amino acids long. The CDR3 loop is CASRKGLGGGYTF. The CDR3 bases are TGTGCCAGCAGAAAAGGATTAGGTGGGGGCTACACCTTC.

In DNA form, the CDR3 reads TGTGCCAGCAGCGGATTCTACGGTAGGGGAAACACCATATATTTT. This codes for CASSGFYGRGNTIYF. This chain connects TRBV9 to TRBJ1-3; no clear D. Per germline, CDR1 SGDLS and CDR2 YYNGEE. The CDR3 length is 15 residues. Trimming took 3 bases from V and 4 from J, leaving 14 bases between them.

The V call is TRBV6-6, the J call TRBJ2-2; 9 bases agree with TRBD2. CDR3 length: 15 residues. In germline, CDR1 is MNHNY, CDR2 SVGAGI (reference sequence). The J segment lost 5 bases and the V segment lost 4 bases, leaving 5 bases of the junction unmatched. The DNA for the CDR3 is TGTGCCAGCAGTTTAGCGGGGGTCACGACCGGGGAGCTGTTTTTT. Translated, it gives CASSLAGVTTGELFF.

The chain combines TRBV6-5 with TRBJ1-6, with TRBD1 matching 7 bases. CDR1 is MNHEY, CDR2 SVGAGI, per germline. The CDR3 length is 14 residues. The V and J ends lost 2 bases and 9 bases, in that order; junction bases with no gene match: 4. The DNA for the CDR3 is TGTGCCAGCAGTTACAAACAGGGGCTTTCACCCCTCCACTTT. Protein: CASSYKQGLSPLHF.

V usage is TRBV15 and J usage is TRBJ1-2, with D uncertain. CDR1 is LNHNV and CDR2 is YYDKDF in the germline V gene (reference sequence). V dropped 5 bases and J dropped 2 bases, with 9 bases sitting between them. The CDR3 sequence is 13 residues long. The DNA for the CDR3 is TGTGCCACCAGCGAAGATAACAACTATGGCTACACCTTC. Its protein is CATSEDNNYGYTF.

This chain connects TRBV6-5 to TRBJ1-5, with D uncertain. This CDR3 has 13 amino acids. V lost 4 bases and J 14 bases, leaving 18 bases between the germline ends. Per germline, CDR1 MNHEY and CDR2 SVGAGI. The CDR3 protein is CASSSSHWKGEHF. As DNA, the CDR3 is TGTGCCAGCAGTTCTTCCCACTGGAAAGGCGAGCATTTT.

The gene calls are TRBV4-1 and TRBJ1-3; the D is unclear. The CDR3 is 18 amino acids. The V end lost 3 bases, the J end lost 4 bases, and 22 bases lay between the germline ends. The germline gives CDR1 MGHRA, CDR2 YSYEKL. CDR3 amino acids: CASSQFIRGPSRGNTIYF. The CDR3 nucleotides read TGCGCCAGCAGCCAGTTTATTCGGGGTCCTAGTAGGGGAAACACCATATATTTT.

This clone was observed a few times. The chain employs TRBV10-2 and TRBJ1-5, with TRBD1 as a possible D gene (5 bases). The CDR3 totals 13 residues. CDR1 is WSHSY and CDR2 is SAAADI in the germline V gene. Trimming took off 8 bases at V and 5 bases at J, with 13 bases between the two ends. The CDR3 protein is CASGGGMDQPQHF. The CDR3 bases are TGCGCCAGCGGTGGGGGGATGGATCAGCCCCAGCATTTT.

V and J are TRBV4-2 and TRBJ2-7, with D hard to call. CDR3 length equals 14 residues. Per germline, CDR1 LGHNA and CDR2 YNFKEQ. V lost 1 base, J lost 4 bases, and 11 bases lay in between. The CDR3 sequence is CASSQAAESYEQYF. The CDR3, as DNA: TGTGCCAGCAGCCAAGCGGCAGAAAGTTACGAGCAGTACTTC.

This clone occurred a few times. V is TRBV11-2 and J is TRBJ2-7; D is undetermined. The CDR3 has 14 amino acids. CDR1 SGHAT and CDR2 FQNNGV come from the germline V gene. V was shortened by 3 bases and J by 2 bases, with 11 bases between the two germline ends. Written as DNA, the CDR3 is TGTGCCAGCAGCTTTTGGGGTCCAACCTACGAGCAGTACTTC. Residues: CASSFWGPTYEQYF.